A single T cell receptor (beta chain) is shown here with its context. Its antigen is as yet unknown. This sample was taken from a study of CD8+CD57+ T cells in acquired aplastic anemia. At the level of the study: The mean DNA yield obtained from sorted CD4+ and CD8+ cells came to approximately 3 ug.

Patients picked for sequencing had shown CD8+CD57+ cell expansion detected by flow cytometry. Severe acquired aplastic anemia was present in every patient. Genomic DNA templated the TCR beta VDJ and CDR3 profiling. TCRdb re-called the reads with MiXCR, one entry per CDR3 protein. This sample carries some 200,000 distinct CDR3 sequences, 40% to 55% of them seen once, and the ten largest clones take around 8.8%. Study-wide results and limits: Sharing between patients and controls was observed for twenty-nine CD8+ CDR3 sequences.

What was sequenced was sorted CD4+, CD8+, or CD8+CD57+ T cells (not recorded which) from PBMCs. The sequence was collected from a human donor with aplastic anemia.

In nucleotides, the CDR3 is TGTGCCGGCAACCTAGGAGGGGGGACAGAAACCCAGTACTTC. Protein product: CAGNLGGGTETQYF. This rearrangement joins TRBV7-3 to TRBJ2-5; TRBD1 might be the D (7 bases). The V gene's germline CDR1 is SGHTA and CDR2 FQGTGA. V lost 11 bases and J 8 bases, leaving 24 bases between the germline ends. This CDR3 spans 14 amino acids.